This T cell receptor beta chain derives from a study of blood T cell repertoires in COVID-19. This table comes from immunoSEQ multiplex PCR, and its TCRdb copy is limited to in-frame clones, with some not included. The sample includes 440,000 or so clones, about 91% seen only once; the top ten take 1.5% to 1.9%. Material for sequencing was peripheral blood. The source is a woman in her 40s with COVID-19, enrolled during active disease.

The chain's CDR3 is CASSSGTINTEAFF. CDR3 DNA sequence: TGTGCCAGCAGCTCCGGGACAATTAACACTGAAGCTTTCTTT. V and J are TRBV11-2 and TRBJ1-1; possibly TRBD1 for D (6 bases). The germline gives CDR1 SGHAT, CDR2 FQNNGV. This CDR3 contains 14 residues. V lost 4 bases, J lost 2 bases, and 11 bases lay in between.